This is a list of T cell receptor beta chains from one sample in a study of identical twins. TCRdb independently ran MiXCR on the 5' RACE reads; one entry per CDR3 protein. Altogether 350,000 to 600,000 distinct CDR3 sequences are present, 12% to 15% being singletons, with the ten largest covering 0.5% to 0.65%. The same sample was also studied in work on yellow fever vaccine responses in identical twins.

The sample was CD4+ T cells sorted from blood. The receptors come from a woman in her late teens or twenties in good health. CDR3s include the opening cysteine and the closing phenylalanine or tryptophan. D genes are given only for firm matches. Clone size is given for some rows only: seen once, a few or many times, or a class if the clone is expanded.

J,D,size,V,CDR3,DNA
TRBJ2-5,TRBD1,-,TRBV9,CASSAVTGQQETQYF,TGTGCCAGCAGCGCAGTGACAGGGCAACAAGAGACCCAGTACTTC
TRBJ2-7,TRBD2,many,TRBV7-4,CASSLGLAGFYEQYF,TGTGCCAGCAGCTTAGGACTAGCGGGATTCTACGAGCAGTACTTC
TRBJ1-4,TRBD1,-,TRBV20-1,CSARAGTGYEKLFF,TGCAGTGCTAGAGCAGGGACAGGGTATGAAAAACTGTTTTTT
TRBJ2-2,TRBD2,few,TRBV14,CASSRASGGKNTGELFF,TGTGCCAGCAGCCGGGCTAGCGGGGGAAAAAACACCGGGGAGCTGTTTTTT
TRBJ2-1,TRBD2,-,TRBV5-1,CASSIGLAARRGDEQFF,TGCGCCAGCAGCATTGGACTAGCGGCCCGGAGGGGAGATGAGCAGTTCTTC
TRBJ2-1,TRBD1,-,TRBV20-1,CSAETGYNEQFF,TGCAGTGCGGAGACAGGGTACAATGAGCAGTTCTTC
TRBJ2-1,TRBD2,-,TRBV10-3,CAISESTFPGLAGHYNEQFF,TGTGCCATCAGTGAGTCGACCTTTCCGGGACTAGCGGGGCATTACAATGAGCAGTTCTTC
TRBJ2-7,-,few,TRBV2,CASSEGGMSSYEQYF,TGTGCCAGCAGTGAAGGCGGGATGAGCTCCTACGAGCAGTACTTC
TRBJ2-3,-,-,TRBV20-1,CSARVSSDSFTDTQYF,TGCAGTGCTAGAGTTTCCTCGGACAGCTTCACAGATACGCAGTATTTT
TRBJ2-7,TRBD1,-,TRBV6-5,CASSYIQGGYEQYF,TGTGCCAGCAGTTACATACAGGGGGGTTACGAGCAGTACTTC
TRBJ2-1,TRBD2,few,TRBV11-1,CASGEFKRGGDEQFF,TGTGCCAGCGGGGAGTTCAAGCGGGGGGGCGATGAGCAGTTCTTC
TRBJ1-4,-,-,TRBV7-9,CASSFFRTGGEKLFF,TGTGCCAGCAGTTTTTTTCGGACCGGGGGCGAAAAACTGTTTTTT
TRBJ1-5,TRBD1,-,TRBV12-3/TRBV12-4,CASSFRGGQGNQPQHF,TGTGCCAGCAGTTTCAGGGGGGGTCAGGGCAATCAGCCCCAGCATTTT